One sample yielded the 17 T cell receptor beta chains listed below, sequenced in a study of blood T cell repertoires in COVID-19. Sequencing used immunoSEQ multiplex PCR; TCRdb keeps in-frame clones, though not all of them. This sample has roughly 100,000 clones; about 80% occur once, and the top ten carry around 14%. Sequenced material: peripheral blood. These receptors were taken from a woman between 55 and 75 years old with acute or convalescent COVID-19.

This CDR3 reads CASSPPSVYNEQFF. In nucleotides, the CDR3 is TGTGCCAGCTCACCCCCTTCAGTTTACAATGAGCAGTTCTTC. The V gene is TRBV18, the J gene TRBJ2-1, with unresolved D. Trimming took off 3 bases at V and 4 bases at J, with 10 bases between the two ends. This CDR3 has 14 residues. Per germline, CDR1 KGHSH and CDR2 LQKENI.

The J gene is TRBJ1-2, the V gene TRBV9, with D maybe TRBD1 (6 bases). Germline CDR1 and CDR2: SGDLS and YYNGEE. The CDR3 length is 15 residues. V was cut by 6 bases and J by 0 bases, with 15 bases left in between. The CDR3 loop is CASKARGNSNYGYTF. The CDR3 DNA follows: TGTGCCAGCAAGGCCAGGGGAAACTCTAACTATGGCTACACCTTC.

The V and J genes are TRBV5-1 and TRBJ2-3, with a possible D match to TRBD1 (6 bases). The V and J ends lost 4 bases and 5 bases respectively, with 17 bases between them. This CDR3 has 15 amino acids. The germline gives CDR1 SGHRS, CDR2 YFSETQ. CDR3 protein: CASSPSTGPGDTQYF. Written as DNA, the CDR3 is TGCGCCAGCAGCCCGTCGACAGGACCGGGAGATACGCAGTATTTT. Variable domain in full (rest from reference TRBV5-1 and TRBJ2-3): KAGVTQTPRYLIKTRGQQVTLSCSPISGHRSVSWYQQTPGQGLQFLFEYFSETQRNKGNFPGRFSGRQFSNSRSEMNVSTLELGDSALYLCASSPSTGPGDTQYFGPGTRLTVL.

The chain uses TRBV2 and TRBJ1-1; no reliable D call. Trimming shortened V by 5 bases and J by 4 bases, and 11 bases separated the two germline ends. Germline values: CDR1 SNHLY, CDR2 FYNNEI. This CDR3 is 13 amino acids long. In nucleotides, the CDR3 is TGTGCCAGCAGTTTGGAGGGTGGCACTGAAGCTTTCTTT. Amino acids: CASSLEGGTEAFF.

In this sample, this clone turned up once. This rearrangement joins TRBV30 to TRBJ2-1; a weak D match, TRBD2 (5 bases). Germline V gives CDR1 GTSNPN, CDR2 SVGIG (reference sequence). The CDR3 runs 14 residues. The V gene lost 0 bases and the J gene lost 6 bases, with 12 bases spanning the gap. The CDR3 protein is CAWSVTRAGNEQFF. The DNA of the CDR3 is TGTGCCTGGAGTGTAACGAGGGCGGGCAATGAGCAGTTCTTC.

CDR3 DNA sequence: TGTGCCAGCAGCTGGGGACAGTTTGAAAAACTGTTTTTT. Its translation: CASSWGQFEKLFF. The chain couples TRBV7-9 to TRBJ1-4; 7 bases agree with TRBD1. This CDR3 has 13 residues. Germline CDR1 SEHNR, CDR2 FQNEAQ (reference sequence). After removal of 4 bases from V and 7 bases from J, the junction contained 3 bases not matched to a gene.

The CDR3 loop is CASSQGPGLAGGSSYNEQFF. The CDR3 bases are TGCGCCAGCAGCCAAGGGCCGGGACTAGCGGGGGGTAGCTCCTACAATGAGCAGTTCTTC. V and J are TRBV4-1 and TRBJ2-1; TRBD2 matches at 15 bases. The CDR3 extends over 20 amino acids. The V segment lost 1 base and the J segment 0 bases; nucleotides outside the gene matches: 7. The germline CDR1 and CDR2 sequences are MGHRA and YSYEKL.

This chain links TRBV18 with TRBJ1-4, with D possibly TRBD1 on 5 matching bases. V gave up 0 bases and J gave up 7 bases, with 15 bases separating them. Per the germline V gene, CDR1 is KGHSH and CDR2 is LQKENI. The CDR3 length is 16 residues. This CDR3 is CASSPPSTTDGEKLFF. CDR3 coding DNA: TGTGCCAGCTCACCACCGAGTACGACAGACGGTGAAAAACTGTTTTTT.

The chain recombines TRBV6-5 with TRBJ2-5; D unclear. The germline V and J ends were trimmed by 4 bases and 6 bases, with 9 bases remaining between them. The germline CDR1 and CDR2 sequences are MNHEY and SVGAGI. The CDR3 is 12 residues long. CDR3 nucleotide sequence: TGTGCCAGCAGTTTACTTCACCAGACCCAGTACTTC. Its protein is CASSLLHQTQYF.

V is TRBV18 and J is TRBJ1-5, with 11 nucleotides matching TRBD1. J gave up 3 bases and V 2 bases, and 3 bases lay outside the gene matches. Germline V gene lookup returns CDR1 KGHSH and CDR2 LQKENI. The CDR3 is 16 amino acids. The CDR3 reads CASSPGTGGTNQPQHF. CDR3 bases: TGTGCCAGCTCACCAGGGACAGGGGGAACCAATCAGCCCCAGCATTTT.

This chain's CDR3 is CASSPGDRGWTEAFF. CDR3 DNA sequence: TGCGCCAGCAGCCCCGGGGACAGGGGATGGACTGAAGCTTTCTTT. V is TRBV5-1 and J is TRBJ1-1; TRBD1 matches at 10 bases. Germline assignment: CDR1 SGHRS and CDR2 YFSETQ. Trimming removed 4 bases from V and 5 bases from J; junction bases left unmatched: 8. The CDR3 extends over 15 amino acids. Using reference TRBV5-1 and TRBJ1-1 for the parts outside the CDR3, the full variable domain is KAGVTQTPRYLIKTRGQQVTLSCSPISGHRSVSWYQQTPGQGLQFLFEYFSETQRNKGNFPGRFSGRQFSNSRSEMNVSTLELGDSALYLCASSPGDRGWTEAFFGQGTRLTVV.

The chain links TRBV27 to TRBJ2-7, with 8 bases that match TRBD1. Per the germline V gene, CDR1 is MNHEY and CDR2 is SMNVEV (reference sequence). V shed 2 bases, J shed 5 bases, and the junction held 11 bases outside the gene matches. The CDR3 is made up of 16 amino acids. The CDR3 sequence: CASSLGRRQGADEQYF. In DNA form, the CDR3 reads TGTGCCAGCAGTTTAGGCCGGCGGCAGGGGGCCGACGAGCAGTACTTC.

CDR3 DNA sequence: TGTGCCAGCAGTTTAATCCTCGGACAGGGTAATTCACCCCTCCACTTT. Its translation: CASSLILGQGNSPLHF. The chain employs TRBV28 and TRBJ1-6; TRBD1 agrees at 8 bases. This CDR3 is built from 16 residues. Germline V gene data show CDR1 as MDHEN and CDR2 as SYDVKM. V was clipped by 2 bases and J by 6 bases; unmatched bases: 6.

This clone was seen only a few times. The J gene is TRBJ1-5, the V gene TRBV2; no firm D call. Germline CDR1 is SNHLY and CDR2 is FYNNEI. There are 13 residues in the CDR3. V lost 5 bases to trimming and J lost 6 bases, with 11 bases between them. CDR3 amino acids: CASSFIGGQPQHF. In DNA, the CDR3 is TGTGCCAGCAGTTTCATCGGCGGTCAGCCCCAGCATTTT.

J is TRBJ2-5 and V is TRBV7-3, with D possibly TRBD1 on 6 matching bases. CDR3 length equals 13 residues. In germline, CDR1 is SGHTA, CDR2 FQGTGA. V was shortened by 7 bases and J by 2 bases, with 11 bases between the two germline ends. The CDR3 nucleotides are TGTGCCAGCAAGGGACATAATCAAGAGACCCAGTACTTC. It specifies CASKGHNQETQYF.

The gene calls are TRBV7-9 and TRBJ1-5, with 9 bases identical to TRBD1. The CDR3 loop spans 15 amino acids. Per the germline V gene, CDR1 is SEHNR and CDR2 is FQNEAQ (reference sequence). V dropped 1 base and J dropped 2; count of bases not matched to a gene: 0. CDR3 DNA sequence: TGTGCCAGCAGCTTAGGGACAGGGGGCAATCAGCCCCAGCATTTT. Its protein is CASSLGTGGNQPQHF. The full variable domain, in which reference TRBV7-9 and TRBJ1-5 provide the parts outside the CDR3, is DTGVSQNPRHKITKRGQNVTFRCDPISEHNRLYWYRQTLGQGPEFLTYFQNEAQLEKSRLLSDRFSAERPKGSFSTLEIQRTEQGDSAMYLCASSLGTGGNQPQHFGDGTRLSIL.

The chain has TRBV28 and TRBJ1-2; 8 bases are a match to TRBD1. Germline CDR1 is MDHEN and CDR2 is SYDVKM. V lost 5 bases to trimming and J lost 3 bases; unmatched junction nucleotides: 5. This CDR3 comprises 14 residues. The CDR3 region is CASSKTGAHYGYTF. The CDR3, as DNA: TGTGCCAGCAGTAAGACAGGGGCTCACTATGGCTACACCTTC.